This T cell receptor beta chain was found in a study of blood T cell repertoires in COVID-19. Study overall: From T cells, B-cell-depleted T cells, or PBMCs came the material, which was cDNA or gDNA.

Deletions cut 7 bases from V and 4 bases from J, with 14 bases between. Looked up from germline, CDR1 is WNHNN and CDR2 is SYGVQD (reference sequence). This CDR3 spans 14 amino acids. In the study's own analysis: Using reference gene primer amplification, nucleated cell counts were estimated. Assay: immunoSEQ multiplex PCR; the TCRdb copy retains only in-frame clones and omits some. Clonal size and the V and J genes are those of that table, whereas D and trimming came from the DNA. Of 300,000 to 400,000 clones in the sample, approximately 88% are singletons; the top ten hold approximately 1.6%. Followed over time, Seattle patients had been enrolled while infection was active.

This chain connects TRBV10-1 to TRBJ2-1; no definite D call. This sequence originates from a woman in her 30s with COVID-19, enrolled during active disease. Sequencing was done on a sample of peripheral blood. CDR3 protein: CASMNRKKYNEQFF. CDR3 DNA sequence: TGCGCCAGCATGAACAGAAAAAAATACAATGAGCAGTTCTTC.